The present entry profiles one TCR beta chain with its context. The data were obtained in a study of CD8 T cells in Susac syndrome. The TEMRA cells underwent FACS enrichment, while the CD8+ and CD4+ T cells underwent negative isolation. The authors reverse transcribed about 0.5 to 1 ug RNA with random hexamers. The authors amplified TCR beta CDR3 across 54 Vbeta and 13 Jbeta using immunoSEQ multiplex PCR. TCRdb redid the calling of the immunoSEQ multiplex PCR reads with MiXCR, one entry per CDR3 protein. The sample consists of some 210,000 distinct CDR3 sequences, 94% of them appearing once. This CDR3 has 15 amino acids. V dropped 3 bases and J dropped 4; count of bases not matched to a gene: 6. Germline assignment: CDR1 SEHNR and CDR2 FQNEAQ (reference sequence).

The clonotype comes from a human donor with Susac syndrome. The V and J genes are TRBV7-9 and TRBJ2-1; 7 nucleotides agree with TRBD2. Sequenced input: CD4+ T cells from PBMCs. CDR3 bases: TGTGCCAGCAGCTTGGGGGGGTGGGGATACAATGAGCAGTTCTTC. Its protein is CASSLGGWGYNEQFF.